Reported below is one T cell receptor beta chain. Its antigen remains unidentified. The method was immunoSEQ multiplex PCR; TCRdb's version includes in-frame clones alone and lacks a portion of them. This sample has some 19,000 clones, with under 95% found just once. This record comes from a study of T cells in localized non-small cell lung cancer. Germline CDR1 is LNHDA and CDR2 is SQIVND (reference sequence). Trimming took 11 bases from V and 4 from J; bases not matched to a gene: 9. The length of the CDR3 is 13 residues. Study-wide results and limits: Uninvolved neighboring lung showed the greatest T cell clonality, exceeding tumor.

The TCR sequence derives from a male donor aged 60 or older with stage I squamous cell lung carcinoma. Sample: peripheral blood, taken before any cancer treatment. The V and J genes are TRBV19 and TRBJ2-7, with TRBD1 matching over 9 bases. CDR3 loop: CAVGVQGAYEQYF. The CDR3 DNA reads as TGTGCCGTCGGGGTACAGGGGGCGTACGAGCAGTACTTC.